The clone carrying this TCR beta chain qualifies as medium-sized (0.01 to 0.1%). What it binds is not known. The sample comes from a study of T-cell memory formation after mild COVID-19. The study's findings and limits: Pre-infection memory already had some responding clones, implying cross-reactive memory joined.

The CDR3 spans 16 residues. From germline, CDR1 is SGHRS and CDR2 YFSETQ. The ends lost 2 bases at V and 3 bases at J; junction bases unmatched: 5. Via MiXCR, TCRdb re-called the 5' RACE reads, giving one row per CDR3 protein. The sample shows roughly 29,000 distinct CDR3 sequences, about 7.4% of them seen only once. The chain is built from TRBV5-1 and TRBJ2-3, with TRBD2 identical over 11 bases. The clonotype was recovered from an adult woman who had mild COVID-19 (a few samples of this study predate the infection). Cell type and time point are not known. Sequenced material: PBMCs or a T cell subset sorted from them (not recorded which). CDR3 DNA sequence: TGCGCCAGCAGCTTTTCTAGCGGGAGGATTACAGATACGCAGTATTTT. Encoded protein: CASSFSSGRITDTQYF.